The 26 T cell receptor beta chains listed next were all sequenced from one sample in a study of cytomegalovirus exposure and HLA in healthy donors. The PCR made use of 60 Vbeta and 13 Jbeta primers. The assay was immunoSEQ multiplex PCR, and TCRdb's table has in-frame clones only and misses some. The table includes over 110,000 clones, 82% detected once. The source material was PBMCs. These receptors all come from a male donor in good health and CMV-seronegative.

V gene TRBV6-1 combines with J gene TRBJ2-7; 7 bases agree with TRBD2. The CDR3 has 15 residues. The V and J ends lost 4 bases and 6 bases, in that order; junction bases with no gene match: 12. Looked up from germline, CDR1 is MNHNS and CDR2 is SASEGT. The chain's CDR3 is CASSVAGDTFGEQYF. The CDR3 nucleotides read TGTGCCAGCAGTGTTGCGGGAGACACCTTCGGCGAGCAGTACTTC.

Of note for this clone: An end of the junction does not agree with germline; a read error may underlie this. This chain joins TRBV5-4 and TRBJ2-1; 7 positions match TRBD1. CDR3 size: 13 residues. CDR1 is SGHNT and CDR2 is YYREEE in the germline V gene (reference sequence). DNA of the CDR3: TGTGCCGGCAGTGAGGGACAGCCACTTGAGCAGTTCTTC. Translating gives CAGSEGQPLEQFF.

The V and J genes are TRBV30 and TRBJ1-6, with TRBD1 identical over 7 bases. Germline lookup yields CDR1 GTSNPN and CDR2 SVGIG (reference sequence). V shed 6 bases, J shed 7 bases, and the junction held 9 bases outside the gene matches. There are 14 residues in the CDR3. The DNA of the CDR3 is TGTGCCTGTAAAACCGGGACAGAAAATTCACCCCTCCACTTT. Translated: CACKTGTENSPLHF.

The CDR3 here is CASSRNQGLLSGNTIYF. As DNA, the CDR3 is TGTGCCAGCTCACGCAACCAGGGGTTGCTCTCTGGAAACACCATATATTTT. This sequence joins TRBV18 and TRBJ1-3, with a possible D match to TRBD1 (6 bases). V shed 4 bases and J shed 0 bases, with 16 bases lying between them. Germline V lookup: CDR1 KGHSH, CDR2 LQKENI. The CDR3 covers 17 residues.

This chain joins TRBV30 and TRBJ1-2; 8 nucleotides line up with TRBD1. Germline loops: CDR1 GTSNPN, CDR2 SVGIG (reference sequence). The CDR3 has 15 residues. V gave up 4 bases and J gave up 2 bases; unmatched junction bases: 9. The CDR3 DNA reads TGTGCCTGGACGTTTCGGTGGGACAGGAACTATGGCTACACCTTC. Protein product: CAWTFRWDRNYGYTF.

The rearrangement joins TRBV9 to TRBJ2-3; D possibly corresponds to TRBD2 (5 bases). The CDR3 consists of 14 residues. The V end was cut by 4 bases, the J end by 0 bases, with 9 bases between. Germline V gene sequence: CDR1 SGDLS, CDR2 YYNGEE. CDR3 coding DNA: TGTGCCAGCAGCCTCAGGACTAGCACAGATACGCAGTATTTT. Translating it yields CASSLRTSTDTQYF.

This chain joins TRBV19 and TRBJ2-7; D may be TRBD1 (5 bases). V was pared by 8 bases and J by 2 bases, with 10 bases between. Germline V CDR1 and CDR2: LNHDA, SQIVND (reference sequence). This CDR3 is 12 amino acids long. The CDR3 bases are TGTGCCAGTGGTCAGGGAACCTACGAGCAGTACTTC. Its translation: CASGQGTYEQYF.

The chain links TRBV7-9 to TRBJ2-1, with unresolved D. V lost 5 bases and J 7 bases, leaving 12 bases between the germline ends. CDR1 is SEHNR, CDR2 FQNEAQ, per germline (reference sequence). This CDR3 spans 13 amino acids. The CDR3 sequence: CASSVFYLNEQFF. Here the CDR3 DNA reads TGTGCCAGCAGCGTCTTCTACCTAAATGAGCAGTTCTTC.

J is TRBJ2-7 and V is TRBV7-9; 13 nucleotides agree with TRBD2. CDR1 and CDR2 (germline): SEHNR, FQNEAQ (reference sequence). After removal of 0 bases from V and 7 bases from J, the junction contained 3 bases not matched to a gene. This CDR3 comprises 15 residues. CDR3: CASSLAGLAGKEQYF. The CDR3 nucleotides are TGTGCCAGCAGCTTAGCGGGACTAGCGGGAAAAGAGCAGTACTTC.

V is TRBV5-8 and J is TRBJ1-1; D is undetermined. The CDR3 spans 13 residues. With 4 bases removed from V and 4 bases from J, the gap between germline ends came to 11 bases. Germline CDR1 and CDR2: SGHTS and YDEGEE. DNA for the CDR3: TGTGCCAGCAGCCTCAACCGGGGCACTGAAGCTTTCTTT. Translated: CASSLNRGTEAFF.

V is TRBV4-1 and J is TRBJ2-1, with D tentatively TRBD2 (5 bases). The V end lost 6 bases, the J end lost 7 bases, and 13 bases lay between the germline ends. CDR1 is MGHRA, CDR2 YSYEKL, per germline. CDR3 length: 13 amino acids. The CDR3 region is CASRAGVGNEQFF. CDR3 DNA: TGCGCCAGCAGGGCCGGGGTGGGGAATGAGCAGTTCTTC.

The CDR3 loop reads CASSSPGLLYEQYF. In DNA, the CDR3 is TGTGCCAGCAGTTCACCGGGACTGCTATACGAGCAGTACTTC. J is TRBJ2-7 and V is TRBV6-5; weak D call: TRBD2 (6 bases). This CDR3 has 14 amino acids. Germline CDR1 reads MNHEY; CDR2 reads SVGAGI. Trimming removed 4 bases from V and 4 bases from J, with 14 bases in between.

The J gene is TRBJ2-7, the V gene TRBV10-3; TRBD1 might be the D (5 bases). Germline V lookup: CDR1 ENHRY, CDR2 SYGVKD. The CDR3 covers 12 residues. Trimming left V 3 bases short and J 3 bases short, with 6 bases between. This CDR3 is CAISERGYEQYF. The CDR3, as DNA: TGTGCCATCAGTGAAAGGGGCTACGAGCAGTACTTC.

The CDR3 reads CASSLKGADQPQHF. The DNA for the CDR3 is TGTGCCAGCAGTTTAAAGGGGGCGGATCAGCCCCAGCATTTT. The rearrangement uses TRBV27 and TRBJ1-5; 7 bases fit TRBD1. CDR3 size: 14 residues. J lost 5 bases, V lost 2 bases, and 3 bases had no gene match. Germline lookup yields CDR1 MNHEY and CDR2 SMNVEV (reference sequence).

The J gene is TRBJ1-2, the V gene TRBV5-4; 7 bases are shared with TRBD1. The CDR3 spans 14 residues. CDR1 is SGHNT, CDR2 YYREEE, per germline (reference sequence). Losses at the gene ends were 4 bases for V and 3 bases for J; bases not matched to a gene: 6. This CDR3 is CASSKSGTDYGYTF. As DNA, the CDR3 is TGTGCCAGCAGCAAATCCGGGACAGACTATGGCTACACCTTC.

V usage is TRBV7-9 and J usage is TRBJ1-2; D remains ambiguous. V lost 3 bases and J 4 bases, leaving 15 bases between the germline ends. Germline assignment: CDR1 SEHNR and CDR2 FQNEAQ (reference sequence). CDR3 size: 15 residues. CDR3 protein: CASSFNRDSFYGYTF. In DNA, the CDR3 is TGTGCCAGCAGCTTTAATCGAGATAGCTTCTATGGCTACACCTTC.

In nucleotides, the CDR3 is TGCGCCAGCAGCCAAGACCCCCCAGGGGGATCCACCTACGAGCAGTACTTC. Encoded protein: CASSQDPPGGSTYEQYF. This rearrangement joins TRBV4-3 to TRBJ2-7; 7 nucleotides line up with TRBD1. CDR1 is LGHNA and CDR2 is YSLEER in the germline V gene. V was clipped by 0 bases and J by 2 bases; unmatched bases: 10. There are 17 residues in the CDR3.

This clone has more than one count but fewer than ten. This sequence joins TRBV10-3 and TRBJ2-1, with 7 bases identical to TRBD2. Germline-derived CDR1 and CDR2 are ENHRY and SYGVKD. The CDR3 extends over 14 amino acids. The V and J ends lost 7 bases and 0 bases, in that order; junction bases with no gene match: 3. The CDR3 DNA reads as TGTGCCATCAAGGGAGGGAGCTCCTACAATGAGCAGTTCTTC. Translated: CAIKGGSSYNEQFF.

The gene calls are TRBV30 and TRBJ2-1; D possibly corresponds to TRBD2 (5 bases). Trimming pared 6 bases from V and 0 bases from J, leaving 12 bases between. The V gene's germline CDR1 is GTSNPN and CDR2 SVGIG (reference sequence). This CDR3 region has 14 residues. CDR3 residues: CACGLYSSYNEQFF. The CDR3, as DNA: TGTGCCTGCGGACTTTACAGCTCCTACAATGAGCAGTTCTTC. The variable domain in full, completed from reference TRBV30 and TRBJ2-1, reads SQTIHQWPATLVQPVGSPLSLECTVEGTSNPNLYWYRQAAGRGLQLLFYSVGIGQISSEVPQNLSASRPQDRQFILSSKKLLLSDSGFYLCACGLYSSYNEQFFGPGTRLTVL.

The CDR3 nucleotides are TGTGCCAGTAGTAATACAGGGGGCTCCTACGAGCAGTACTTC. This sequence encodes CASSNTGGSYEQYF. This sequence joins TRBV19 and TRBJ2-7; TRBD1 agrees at 8 bases. V trimming: 4 bases; J trimming: 0 bases; junction bases outside the gene matches: 2. Per the germline V gene, CDR1 is LNHDA and CDR2 is SQIVND (reference sequence). The CDR3 is 14 residues long.

This chain links TRBV5-1 with TRBJ2-5; D call uncertain. The CDR3 spans 14 residues. Per the germline V gene, CDR1 is SGHRS and CDR2 is YFSETQ. The V and J ends lost 0 bases and 0 bases respectively, with 6 bases between them. DNA of the CDR3: TGCGCCAGCAGCTTGGGGGCAGACCAAGAGACCCAGTACTTC. Its protein product is CASSLGADQETQYF. The variable domain in full, with the rest retrieved from reference TRBV5-1 and TRBJ2-5, is KAGVTQTPRYLIKTRGQQVTLSCSPISGHRSVSWYQQTPGQGLQFLFEYFSETQRNKGNFPGRFSGRQFSNSRSEMNVSTLELGDSALYLCASSLGADQETQYFGPGTRLLVL.

The rearrangement joins TRBV6-5 to TRBJ2-1, with D maybe TRBD1 (7 bases). V shed 6 bases and J shed 9 bases, with 15 bases lying between them. The CDR3 covers 13 residues. The germline V gene encodes CDR1 MNHEY and CDR2 SVGAGI. CDR3 region: CASSQGGAGEQFF. Written as DNA, the CDR3 is TGTGCCAGCAGCCAGGGGGGAGCGGGTGAGCAGTTCTTC.

This clone appeared once. The V and J genes are TRBV19 and TRBJ2-5; D is uncertain. Trimming removed 3 bases from V and 5 bases from J, with 10 bases in between. The CDR3 is 13 amino acids. CDR1 is LNHDA, CDR2 SQIVND, per germline (reference sequence). The CDR3 nucleotides read TGTGCCAGTAGTATTGGTGCGGCGGAGACCCAGTACTTC. Its translation is CASSIGAAETQYF.

The chain couples TRBV15 to TRBJ1-2; the D is unclear. Trimming took off 0 bases at V and 7 bases at J, with 9 bases between the two ends. CDR1 LNHNV and CDR2 YYDKDF come from the germline V gene (reference sequence). The CDR3 extends over 13 amino acids. CDR3 nucleotides: TGTGCCACCAGCAGAGATTCCAATTCTGGCTACACCTTC. Its protein is CATSRDSNSGYTF.

The chain combines TRBV21-1 with TRBJ2-7; TRBD1 reflects the table's D call only, with no check against the DNA. TRBV21-1 is an annotated pseudogene. This CDR3 has 14 amino acids. CDR3 nucleotides: TGTGCCAGCAGCAAAGTAGGACAGCACTACGAGCAGTACTTC. Translation: CASSKVGQHYEQYF.

The count of this clone is one. J is TRBJ2-1 and V is TRBV27, with 11 bases aligning to TRBD2. Germline CDR1 reads MNHEY; CDR2 reads SMNVEV (reference sequence). Unmatched junction bases numbered 5, after V lost 11 bases and J lost 2 bases. The length of the CDR3 is 14 residues. DNA for the CDR3: TGTGCCTGTCGACTAGCGGGACCCTACAATGAGCAGTTCTTC. Translation gives CACRLAGPYNEQFF.